This TCR beta chain stems from a study of shared T cell receptors in the human thymus. TCRdb's copy holds only in-frame clones and misses some; the assay was immunoSEQ multiplex PCR. The sample gives some 760,000 clones, approximately 85% of which show up once; around 0.0094% is in the top ten. Germline-derived CDR1 and CDR2 are SSHAT and FNYEAQ (reference sequence). The J segment lost 1 base and the V segment lost 4 bases, leaving 6 bases of the junction unmatched. The CDR3 sequence is 16 residues long. These data were also filed under a second study, of human thymus T cells. That report adds: Resections from corrective heart surgery supplied the thymus tissue.

The chain couples TRBV7-7 to TRBJ2-5; 10 bases fit TRBD1. The sequenced material came from thymocytes. This receptor was obtained from a girl under two years old with a congenital heart defect. As DNA, the CDR3 is TGTGCCAGCAGCTCCCGACAGGGGGCCAGCCAAGAGACCCAGTACTTC. Amino acids: CASSSRQGASQETQYF.